The 30 T cell receptor beta chains below were found in one sample sequenced in a study of T-cell memory formation after mild COVID-19. TCRdb independently ran MiXCR on the 5' RACE reads; one entry per CDR3 protein. The table records about half a million distinct CDR3 sequences, approximately 18% of them present only once. Sequenced material: PBMCs or a T cell subset sorted from them (not recorded which). The origin of the receptors is an adult woman who had mild COVID-19 (a few samples of this study predate the infection). Cell type and time point are not known.

CDR3 bases: TGTGCCAGCAGGGGGTCCTACAATGAGCAGTTCTTC. Translated: CASRGSYNEQFF. The chain uses TRBV6-5 and TRBJ2-1; D gene ambiguous. This CDR3 has 12 amino acids. Between the trimmed V and J ends, which lost 6 bases and 1 base, there was a span of 4 bases. CDR1 and CDR2 from the germline V gene are MNHEY and SVGAGI.

This clonotype was picked up a small number of times. This chain joins TRBV5-1 and TRBJ1-2, with 7 bases that match TRBD1. The germline V gene encodes CDR1 SGHRS and CDR2 YFSETQ. Trimming took 6 bases from V and 3 from J; bases not matched to a gene: 5. The CDR3 is 13 residues long. CDR3 loop: CASTPDRDYGYTF. The DNA of the CDR3 is TGCGCCAGCACCCCAGACAGGGACTATGGCTACACCTTC.

This clonotype was recorded at least ten times. V gene TRBV7-9 combines with J gene TRBJ2-7; possibly TRBD2 for D (5 bases). The V and J ends lost 5 bases and 0 bases respectively, with 5 bases between them. Germline CDR1 reads SEHNR; CDR2 reads FQNEAQ (reference sequence). This CDR3 has 12 residues. CDR3 in amino acids: CASSGSSYEQYF. The CDR3 coding sequence is TGTGCCAGCAGCGGGAGCTCCTACGAGCAGTACTTC.

This clonotype has a handful of counts. The CDR3 is CSAYGQGENTGELFF. The CDR3 DNA is TGCAGCGCCTACGGACAGGGGGAGAACACCGGGGAGCTGTTTTTT. The genes are TRBV29-1 and TRBJ2-2; 10 positions agree with TRBD1. In germline, CDR1 is SQVTM, CDR2 ANQGSEA. The V and J ends lost 7 bases and 1 base, in that order; junction bases with no gene match: 6. This CDR3 comprises 15 residues.

This clonotype was observed a few times. This chain joins TRBV3-1 and TRBJ1-2, with D unclear. V was shortened by 0 bases and J by 2 bases, with 7 bases between the two germline ends. In germline, CDR1 is LGHDT, CDR2 YNNKEL (reference sequence). The CDR3 totals 14 residues. In nucleotides, the CDR3 is TGTGCCAGCAGCCAAGATCCAGAAAACTATGGCTACACCTTC. Translating gives CASSQDPENYGYTF.

The chain has TRBV5-6 and TRBJ2-5; D might be TRBD1 or TRBD2, each matching 6 bases. V lost 5 bases to trimming and J lost 4 bases, with 18 bases between them. CDR3 length equals 15 residues. Germline lookup yields CDR1 SGHDT and CDR2 YYEEEE. CDR3 DNA: TGTGCCAGCAGTTCCGCCGGCAGGGGAGGAGAGACCCAGTACTTC. This codes for CASSSAGRGGETQYF. The entire variable domain, with the rest obtained from reference TRBV5-6 and TRBJ2-5, is as follows: DAGVTQSPTHLIKTRGQQVTLRCSPKSGHDTVSWYQQALGQGPQFIFQYYEEEERQRGNFPDRFSGHQFPNYSSELNVNALLLGDSALYLCASSSAGRGGETQYFGPGTRLLVL.

The chain is built from TRBV2 and TRBJ1-6, with D perhaps TRBD1 (6 bases). The CDR3 loop spans 12 amino acids. V was cut by 9 bases and J by 10 bases, with 13 bases left in between. Germline loops: CDR1 SNHLY, CDR2 FYNNEI. CDR3 sequence: CASRGVGSPLHF. The CDR3 coding sequence is TGTGCCAGTAGGGGGGTCGGATCACCCCTCCACTTT.

This chain uses TRBV6-2 or TRBV6-3 with TRBJ1-1; tentatively, D is TRBD1 (6 bases). CDR1 and CDR2 (germline): MNHEY, SVGEGT. The V and J ends lost 0 bases and 10 bases respectively, with 12 bases between them. The CDR3 contains 13 residues. The CDR3 region has the DNA TGTGCCAGCAGTTACTCCGCAGGGGCGGGAGCTTTCTTT. Amino acids: CASSYSAGAGAFF.

This clonotype was detected a few times. The chain recombines TRBV12-3 or TRBV12-4 with TRBJ1-1, with D possibly matching TRBD1 (5 bases). The V end was cut by 3 bases, the J end by 6 bases, with 8 bases between. The CDR3 is made up of 12 amino acids. This CDR3 is CASSFRQSEAFF. The CDR3, as DNA: TGTGCCAGCAGTTTCCGACAGTCTGAAGCTTTCTTT.

This chain links TRBV5-1 with TRBJ2-7, with 9 positions matching TRBD1. The germline CDR1 and CDR2 sequences are SGHRS and YFSETQ. Germline trimming cut 4 bases from V and 2 bases from J; bases unmatched to any gene: 4. This CDR3 is built from 14 residues. The CDR3 spells CASSQTGGTYEQYF. The CDR3 nucleotides read TGCGCCAGCAGCCAGACAGGGGGGACCTACGAGCAGTACTTC. Full variable domain (missing parts from reference TRBV5-1 and TRBJ2-7): KAGVTQTPRYLIKTRGQQVTLSCSPISGHRSVSWYQQTPGQGLQFLFEYFSETQRNKGNFPGRFSGRQFSNSRSEMNVSTLELGDSALYLCASSQTGGTYEQYFGPGTRLTVT.

This clonotype has a single count. The chain uses TRBV12-3 or TRBV12-4 and TRBJ2-5, with D tentatively TRBD1 or TRBD2 (6 bases each). This CDR3 has 17 residues. V was clipped by 5 bases and J by 9 bases, with 28 bases between them. CDR3 nucleotide sequence: TGTGCCAGCAGTCCCTTTGGCCGACAGGAGGGAGTGTTGTCCCAGTACTTC. Its protein product is CASSPFGRQEGVLSQYF.

The genes are TRBV7-6 and TRBJ2-2; maybe TRBD1 (5 bases). CDR1 is SGHVS, CDR2 FNYEAQ, per germline. Trimming left V 8 bases short and J 0 bases short, with 10 bases between. The CDR3 runs to 14 residues. In DNA form, the CDR3 reads TGTGCCAGCTCGGACACTCCGAACACCGGGGAGCTGTTTTTT. Translation gives CASSDTPNTGELFF.

The chain recombines TRBV24-1 with TRBJ2-3; D might be TRBD2 (5 bases). The CDR3 length is 12 residues. Germline CDR1 and CDR2: KGHDR and SFDVKD. V lost 5 bases and J 6 bases, leaving 8 bases between the germline ends. CDR3 coding DNA: TGTGCCACCAGTGCAGAGGGCGATACGCAGTATTTT. Its translation is CATSAEGDTQYF.

Notes on this clonotype: The junction departs from the called germline gene at one end, perhaps through a read error. The chain couples TRBV4-2 to TRBJ2-1, with TRBD2 matching 10 bases. The CDR3 contains 15 residues. The germline gives CDR1 LGHNA, CDR2 YNFKEQ. The CDR3 sequence is CASSQDTSGKINAVF. The CDR3 DNA reads TGTGCCAGCAGCCAAGATACTAGCGGGAAAATCAATGCAGTCTTC.

The V and J genes are TRBV2 and TRBJ2-7, with 8 positions matching TRBD1. Germline V gene sequence: CDR1 SNHLY, CDR2 FYNNEI. The CDR3 sequence is 15 residues long. V shed 5 bases, J shed 1 base, and the junction held 7 bases outside the gene matches. The CDR3 loop is CASSLRQGRSYEQYF. The CDR3 bases are TGTGCCAGCAGTCTGAGACAGGGGAGGTCCTACGAGCAGTACTTC.

The V call is TRBV19, the J call TRBJ2-1, with 8 bases fitting TRBD1. J gave up 8 bases and V 3 bases, and 9 bases lay outside the gene matches. The CDR3 covers 15 residues. CDR1 is LNHDA and CDR2 is SQIVND in the germline V gene (reference sequence). As DNA, the CDR3 is TGTGCCAGTAGTATTAGGACAGGGAGTCGGGATGAGCAGTTCTTC. It yields the protein CASSIRTGSRDEQFF. Based on the CDR3 plus reference TRBV19 and TRBJ2-1, the full variable domain is DGGITQSPKYLFRKEGQNVTLSCEQNLNHDAMYWYRQDPGQGLRLIYYSQIVNDFQKGDIAEGYSVSREKKESFPLTVTSAQKNPTAFYLCASSIRTGSRDEQFFGPGTRLTVL.

V usage is TRBV18 and J usage is TRBJ1-1; D might be TRBD1 (5 bases). The CDR3 loop spans 14 amino acids. Germline CDR1 KGHSH, CDR2 LQKENI. The V end was cut by 5 bases, the J end by 5 bases, with 15 bases between. CDR3 sequence (DNA): TGTGCCAGCTCAGGGCTTTCGGGGGTTACTGAAGCTTTCTTT. It specifies CASSGLSGVTEAFF.

The chain is built from TRBV5-4 and TRBJ2-5; TRBD2 aligns across 7 bases. Germline CDR1 and CDR2: SGHNT and YYREEE (reference sequence). J gave up 2 bases and V 6 bases, and 7 bases lay outside the gene matches. The CDR3 consists of 14 residues. CDR3 sequence reads: CASNMRGGQETQYF. CDR3 coding DNA: TGTGCCAGCAACATGCGCGGGGGACAAGAGACCCAGTACTTC.

This clonotype has only a few counts. DNA for the CDR3: TGTGCCAGCAGCCAAGGCGTGGTAGCGGGACGTGGGAATGAGCAGTTCTTC. This sequence encodes CASSQGVVAGRGNEQFF. The chain is built from TRBV4-2 and TRBJ2-1; 8 bases match TRBD2. The CDR3 sequence is 17 residues long. V was clipped by 1 base and J by 7 bases; unmatched bases: 12. Per the germline V gene, CDR1 is LGHNA and CDR2 is YNFKEQ.

This clonotype has a count of ten or more. This rearrangement joins TRBV6-6 to TRBJ2-7; TRBD1 aligns across 7 bases. V shed 4 bases and J 0 bases; nucleotides not matched to a gene: 6. Per the germline V gene, CDR1 is MNHNY and CDR2 is SVGAGI (reference sequence). There are 15 residues in the CDR3. For the CDR3, the DNA is TGTGCCAGCAGTTTAGGGACAGCAAGCTCCTACGAGCAGTACTTC. This codes for CASSLGTASSYEQYF.

This clonotype has at least ten counts. The rearrangement joins TRBV15 to TRBJ2-2; 7 bases match TRBD2. This CDR3 spans 14 amino acids. V lost 2 bases, J lost 3 bases, and 0 bases stayed unmatched. In germline, CDR1 is LNHNV, CDR2 YYDKDF (reference sequence). The CDR3 protein is CATSRLADTGELFF. The CDR3 region has the DNA TGTGCCACCAGCAGACTAGCGGACACCGGGGAGCTGTTTTTT.

V gene TRBV28 combines with J gene TRBJ2-3; no clear D gene. Germline V CDR1 and CDR2: MDHEN, SYDVKM. CDR3 length: 15 amino acids. The V gene lost 3 bases and the J gene lost 4 bases, with 14 bases spanning the gap. CDR3 nucleotides: TGTGCCAGCAGTTTTGGACCAACGGGTCCAGATACGCAGTATTTT. Amino acids: CASSFGPTGPDTQYF.

The rearrangement uses TRBV19 and TRBJ2-2; the match to TRBD2 covers 15 bases. The CDR3 consists of 20 residues. Trimming removed 7 bases from V and 1 base from J; junction bases left unmatched: 13. CDR1 and CDR2 from the germline V gene are LNHDA and SQIVND (reference sequence). CDR3 nucleotides: TGTGCCAGTACCAACATTGGACTAGCGGGGGGGGCCCGGAACACCGGGGAGCTGTTTTTT. This sequence encodes CASTNIGLAGGARNTGELFF.

This sequence joins TRBV19 and TRBJ1-1; 11 nucleotides line up with TRBD1. V lost 7 bases to trimming and J lost 0 bases; unmatched junction nucleotides: 4. The germline gives CDR1 LNHDA, CDR2 SQIVND (reference sequence). The CDR3 sequence is 15 residues long. The CDR3 DNA reads TGTGCCAGTACGGACAGGGGGCCGATGAACACTGAAGCTTTCTTT. Residues: CASTDRGPMNTEAFF.

This clonotype was seen more than once but under ten times. V usage is TRBV6-1 and J usage is TRBJ2-1; 7 nucleotides line up with TRBD1. V lost 7 bases to trimming and J lost 3 bases; unmatched junction nucleotides: 6. This CDR3 spans 14 amino acids. Germline V gene sequence: CDR1 MNHNS, CDR2 SASEGT. DNA for the CDR3: TGTGCCAGCACCCCGGGACAGTTCTACAATGAGCAGTTCTTC. This translates into CASTPGQFYNEQFF.

This clonotype was observed a few times. The chain links TRBV24-1 to TRBJ1-1; unclear D gene. V lost 3 bases and J 2 bases, leaving 0 bases between the germline ends. The CDR3 spans 11 residues. Per germline, CDR1 KGHDR and CDR2 SFDVKD. DNA for the CDR3: TGTGCCACCAGTGATAACACTGAAGCTTTCTTT. It translates to CATSDNTEAFF.

The chain employs TRBV19 and TRBJ2-2; D perhaps matches TRBD2 (6 bases). V gave up 9 bases and J gave up 9 bases, with 32 bases separating them. The germline V gene encodes CDR1 LNHDA and CDR2 SQIVND (reference sequence). The CDR3 contains 18 residues. The CDR3 DNA is TGTGCCAGCGGCCAGATGGTAGCGGCCACCACCTCGTCTAGGGAGCTGTTTTTT. It is translated as CASGQMVAATTSSRELFF.

This clonotype was seen more than once but under ten times. This chain joins TRBV12-3 or TRBV12-4 and TRBJ2-1; possible D gene TRBD2, 6 bases. CDR3 length: 14 residues. With 8 bases removed from V and 4 bases from J, the gap between germline ends came to 15 bases. The CDR3 bases are TGTGCCAGCGCATCCCCGGGAGCTTACAATGAGCAGTTCTTC. It translates to CASASPGAYNEQFF.

This clonotype was seen more than once but under ten times. The chain has TRBV7-2 and TRBJ2-1; 8 nucleotides line up with TRBD2. CDR1 and CDR2 (germline): SGHTA, FQGNSA. The CDR3 contains 14 residues. With 5 bases clipped from V and 5 bases from J, the junction kept 5 bases outside the gene matches. The CDR3 loop reads CASSLIAGHNEQFF. The DNA for the CDR3 is TGTGCCAGCAGCCTAATAGCGGGACACAATGAGCAGTTCTTC. Looking up the rest from reference TRBV7-2 and TRBJ2-1 gives the full variable domain: GAGVSQSPSNKVTEKGKDVELRCDPISGHTALYWYRQSLGQGLEFLIYFQGNSAPDKSGLPSDRFSAERTGGSVSTLTIQRTQQEDSAVYLCASSLIAGHNEQFFGPGTRLTVL.

This clonotype occurred a few times. The rearrangement uses TRBV18 and TRBJ1-1; possible D gene TRBD1, 5 bases. Trimming removed 1 base from V and 8 bases from J, with 11 bases in between. The CDR3 consists of 13 residues. CDR1 KGHSH and CDR2 LQKENI come from the germline V gene. The CDR3 reads CASSPQPDSEAFF. The CDR3 DNA follows: TGTGCCAGCTCACCACAGCCTGACAGCGAAGCTTTCTTT.